These 14 T cell receptor beta chains were all obtained from the same sample, sequenced in a study of T-cell reconstitution after alpha-beta-depleted transplantation in children. The TCRbeta library incorporated unique molecular identifiers. TCRdb redid the calling of the PCR reads with MiXCR, one entry per CDR3 protein. The data contain roughly 570,000 distinct CDR3 sequences, 25% to 30% of them singletons. Sequences were derived from PBMCs, sampled before TCRalphabeta/CD19-depleted stem cell transplant. Every receptor here comes from a boy under two years old with Wiskott-Aldrich syndrome, due to receive a stem cell transplant.

The chain carries TRBV5-1 and TRBJ2-1, with 14 bases that match TRBD2. With 5 bases clipped from V and 7 bases from J, the junction kept 5 bases outside the gene matches. CDR1 SGHRS and CDR2 YFSETQ come from the germline V gene. The length of the CDR3 is 15 residues. CDR3 protein: CASRKGLAGVNEQFF. The CDR3 DNA reads as TGCGCCAGCAGGAAGGGACTAGCGGGAGTTAATGAGCAGTTCTTC.

The V call is TRBV12-3 or TRBV12-4, the J call TRBJ2-1; 8 bases agree with TRBD2. CDR3 length: 13 residues. The junction had 14 bases not matched to a gene; V was cut back by 7 bases and J by 15 bases. CDR3 residues: CASTWLQGLEAFF. DNA of the CDR3: TGTGCCAGCACCTGGCTGCAGGGACTAGAGGCGTTCTTC.

This chain connects TRBV5-1 to TRBJ1-1; TRBD1 might be the D (5 bases). The length of the CDR3 is 15 residues. The germline V gene encodes CDR1 SGHRS and CDR2 YFSETQ. Trimming removed 1 base at V and 5 bases at J, with 15 bases between. The CDR3 DNA sequence: TGCGCCAGCAGCTTGCGCCATCAGGGAGGTACTGAAGCTTTCTTT. Encoded protein: CASSLRHQGGTEAFF.

This clonotype has a single count. The chain uses TRBV5-1 and TRBJ2-7, with D possibly TRBD1 on 6 matching bases. The CDR3 totals 15 residues. Trimming pared 3 bases from V and 5 bases from J, leaving 18 bases between. Germline lookup yields CDR1 SGHRS and CDR2 YFSETQ. CDR3 DNA sequence: TGCGCCAGCAGCTCCCGCAGGGGACCTGTGGACGAGCAGTACTTC. Amino acids: CASSSRRGPVDEQYF.

V usage is TRBV6-1 and J usage is TRBJ2-2, with D unclear. Trimming shortened V by 7 bases and J by 2 bases, and 11 bases separated the two germline ends. Germline CDR1 reads MNHNS; CDR2 reads SASEGT. This CDR3 has 14 amino acids. This CDR3 is CASTWTDNTGELFF. CDR3 bases: TGTGCCAGCACCTGGACCGACAACACCGGGGAGCTGTTTTTT.

V usage is TRBV12-3 or TRBV12-4 and J usage is TRBJ2-1, with 10 bases aligning to TRBD2. The ends lost 8 bases at V and 4 bases at J; junction bases unmatched: 14. The CDR3 has 17 residues. The CDR3 DNA is TGTGCCAGCCTAGGACTAGCGGATGCCCACAAATACAATGAGCAGTTCTTC. Encoded protein: CASLGLADAHKYNEQFF.

V usage is TRBV5-5 and J usage is TRBJ2-2, with D maybe TRBD1 (5 bases). This CDR3 comprises 14 residues. Trimming stripped 5 bases from V and 4 bases from J, with 12 bases between. CDR1 SGHKS and CDR2 YYEKEE come from the germline V gene (reference sequence). The CDR3 DNA reads TGTGCCAGCAGTCTACAGGCACTCACCGGGGAGCTGTTTTTT. As protein: CASSLQALTGELFF.

Turning to this clonotype: Given a much more abundant clone one base away, this may be a read error. This chain links TRBV20-1 with TRBJ2-5; D not resolved. V was trimmed by 1 base and J by 2 bases, leaving 5 bases between them. Germline assignment: CDR1 DFQATT and CDR2 SNEGSKA (reference sequence). The CDR3 runs to 12 residues. This CDR3 is CSARGKQETQYF. CDR3 DNA sequence: TGCAGTGCTAGAGGAAAGCAAGAGACCCAGTACTTC.

This chain connects TRBV6-1 to TRBJ2-3; no clear D. The germline V gene encodes CDR1 MNHNS and CDR2 SASEGT. The V gene lost 7 bases and the J gene lost 1 base, with 9 bases spanning the gap. CDR3 length: 13 residues. The CDR3 DNA reads as TGTGCCAGCAAAGAAGACGGCACAGATACGCAGTATTTT. Protein sequence: CASKEDGTDTQYF.

This clonotype was found a few times. The CDR3 sequence: CAISEAGVYEQYF. CDR3 DNA sequence: TGTGCCATCAGTGAGGCAGGGGTCTACGAGCAGTACTTC. V is TRBV10-3 and J is TRBJ2-7; the D gene is possibly TRBD1 (6 bases). CDR1 is ENHRY, CDR2 SYGVKD, per germline. This CDR3 comprises 13 residues. V lost 2 bases and J 3 bases, leaving 8 bases between the germline ends.

This clonotype was seen a handful of times. The chain recombines TRBV6-1 with TRBJ1-6, with 8 bases matching TRBD1. V lost 6 bases and J lost 9; bases outside the gene matches: 10. This CDR3 is built from 15 residues. CDR1 and CDR2 from the germline V gene are MNHNS and SASEGT. The CDR3 region is CASSRITDRASPLHF. In DNA form, the CDR3 reads TGTGCCAGCAGCAGAATTACGGACAGGGCTTCACCCCTCCACTTT.

The table lists this clonotype with a few counts. The chain employs TRBV7-9 and TRBJ2-7; 7 positions agree with TRBD2. Trimming removed 2 bases from V and 6 bases from J; junction bases left unmatched: 7. Germline loops: CDR1 SEHNR, CDR2 FQNEAQ (reference sequence). CDR3 size: 14 residues. The CDR3 DNA sequence: TGTGCCAGCAGCTTACATAGCGGGCCATCCGAGCAGTACTTC. Its protein product is CASSLHSGPSEQYF.

The V call is TRBV5-1, the J call TRBJ2-2, with D possibly being TRBD1 (6 bases). The germline V gene encodes CDR1 SGHRS and CDR2 YFSETQ. Trimming left V 0 bases short and J 0 bases short, with 9 bases between. This CDR3 is built from 16 residues. The CDR3 is CASSLDRAANTGELFF. CDR3 nucleotide sequence: TGCGCCAGCAGCTTGGACAGGGCCGCGAACACCGGGGAGCTGTTTTTT. The variable domain in full, with the rest retrieved from reference TRBV5-1 and TRBJ2-2, is KAGVTQTPRYLIKTRGQQVTLSCSPISGHRSVSWYQQTPGQGLQFLFEYFSETQRNKGNFPGRFSGRQFSNSRSEMNVSTLELGDSALYLCASSLDRAANTGELFFGEGSRLTVL.

This clonotype was counted between two and nine times. The chain couples TRBV5-1 to TRBJ2-1; D is possibly TRBD1 (6 bases). The CDR3 spans 15 residues. With 4 bases removed from V and 3 bases from J, the gap between germline ends came to 14 bases. Germline-derived CDR1 and CDR2 are SGHRS and YFSETQ. The CDR3 here is CASSLDRPNYNEQFF. The CDR3 nucleotides are TGCGCCAGCAGCCTGGACAGACCTAACTACAATGAGCAGTTCTTC.